This TCR beta chain came from a study of cytomegalovirus exposure and HLA in healthy donors (dated by TCRdb to 2017 to 2019). Study-level background: According to a later analysis, the approximately 120 validation repertoires were produced on the same platform as the roughly 720 repertoires of the first cohort. Along with the roughly 670-subject first cohort, a separate validation cohort of over a hundred different subjects was used. The study was designed to test whether signatures of past pathogen exposure could be identified by cataloging public T cell receptors. To predict cytomegalovirus infection status, the study combined high-throughput TCR immunosequencing, statistical association of individual TCRs with disease status, and machine learning.

The investigation overall reported the following: The classifier was reported to diagnose cytomegalovirus status with high specificity and sensitivity in both the original and validation cohorts. The authors suggested that the approach could potentially be extended to other disease states and immunological phenotypes. Subsequent analysis determined that TCRs grouped into clusters in the first cohort also showed a tendency toward co-occurrence across the approximately 110 validation repertoires, and 90% to 95% of cluster scores exceeded 0. A few of the identified cytomegalovirus-associated TCR beta chains were confirmed in vitro to be specific for cytomegalovirus antigens. The study listed 164 TCR beta chains as associated with cytomegalovirus. A later analysis lacked HLA typing for the validation cohort, so it scored co-occurrence in that cohort across all 120 or so repertoires. Most TCR sequences were seen in very few donors, while some public TCRs were found in many individuals.

Separate from the approximately 670-subject first cohort, the validation cohort of around 130 subjects was the group to which the donors belonged. As regards this clone: Its antigen specificity is not known. Base qualities are not provided; no much larger clone lies one nucleotide away.

The library came from the immunoSEQ multiplex PCR assay. The published analysis was carried out like this. A statistical classification framework was built to diagnose cytomegalovirus status from the catalog of TCR beta chain sequences. TCRdb retrieved this table from immuneACCESS and kept in-frame rearrangements only. Not all clones are present; in checked studies, unresolved V genes account for under half, and no reason is known for the remainder. V, J and clone size were drawn from that table, and D and trimming were deduced from the DNA. For this sample there are 250,000 to 300,000 clones; around 90% appear just once. Of the sample, under 0.45% is held by the ten largest clones. The sample comprised PBMCs. The TCR sequence derives from a woman aged 18 to 35 in good health and CMV-seronegative.

The DNA sequence reads TGTGCCACCAGCAGAGATTTACAGGGGGGTCAGCCCCAGCATTTT. It encodes CATSRDLQGGQPQHF. The chain uses TRBV15 and TRBJ1-5; the central 8 bases match TRBD1. The germline V gene (reference sequence) specifies LNHNV as CDR1 and YYDKDF as CDR2. Clipping removes 0 bases from V and 6 bases from J, with 4 as the unmatched junction base count. From its cysteine to its phenylalanine, the CDR3 spans 15 amino acids. Only the CDR3 DNA is retained, 45 bases long and in frame from the first base.